This T cell receptor beta chain appears in the sequencing data of a study of T cell changes during pregnancy in multiple sclerosis. Sequencing used immunoSEQ multiplex PCR; TCRdb keeps in-frame clones, though not all of them. The sample records 30,000 to 45,000 clones, roughly 93% being singletons. Sequencing was performed on CD4+ T cells from peripheral blood mononuclear cells, taken in the first trimester of pregnancy. This TCR derives from a female donor with multiple sclerosis, enrolled in a pregnancy study.

CDR3: CASSPRAGNEEKLFF. The CDR3 DNA follows: TGTGCCAGCAGCCCCCGGGCAGGGAACGAGGAAAAACTGTTTTTT. The chain carries TRBV7-9 and TRBJ1-4; the D gene is possibly TRBD1 (5 bases). Germline V CDR1 and CDR2: SEHNR, FQNEAQ (reference sequence). Between the trimmed V and J ends, which lost 5 bases and 8 bases, there was a span of 18 bases. The CDR3 is 15 amino acids.